The entry below describes one TCR beta chain. The record originates from a study of chemoradiotherapy in HPV16-positive cancers. CDR1 is WSHSY and CDR2 is SAAADI in the germline V gene. J gave up 4 bases and V 6 bases, and 12 bases lay outside the gene matches. This CDR3 region has 16 residues. TCRdb's table, derived via immunoSEQ multiplex PCR, lists solely in-frame clones and lacks some. The table has 5,000 or so clones, about 85% seen once. This receptor was taken from a human donor with HPV-associated anogenital cancer. The specimen comprised tumor tissue, sampled from a patient who underwent chemoradiotherapy. The V and J genes are TRBV10-2 and TRBJ2-3; TRBD2 aligns across 8 bases. The DNA for the CDR3 is TGCGCCAGCAGCGAAGCGGGGGCGAGGTCGGCAGATACGCAGTATTTT. As protein: CASSEAGARSADTQYF.